This T cell receptor (beta chain) was documented in a study of response to subunit inactivated influenza vaccine. Study-level findings and limits: It was the authors' suggestion that each seasonal influenza vaccination recruits few new T cells.

Comments on this clonotype: Its antigen is not identified.

Each CDR3 protein gets one entry after TCRdb re-called the RT-PCR reads with MiXCR. This table holds about 570,000 distinct CDR3 sequences, roughly 10% found once. The sequence derives from a man in his fifties or sixties who received an inactivated influenza vaccine. The sequencing used PBMCs from blood, collected on the day of vaccination.

CDR3 region: CASSYGAKGYTF. CDR3 in DNA: TGTGCCAGCAGTTACGGAGCAAAAGGCTACACCTTC. The rearrangement uses TRBV6-2 or TRBV6-3 and TRBJ1-2, with D hard to call. Deletions cut 2 bases from V and 8 bases from J, with 9 bases between. CDR1 and CDR2 (germline): MNHEY, SVGEGT. The CDR3 covers 12 residues.